The entry below gives a single TCR beta chain sequence along with its context. TCRdb's copy holds only in-frame clones and misses some; the assay was immunoSEQ multiplex PCR. This table has 2 million to 3 million clones, approximately 93% appearing once. The CDR3 contains 16 residues. V gave up 4 bases and J gave up 7 bases; unmatched junction bases: 15. Germline CDR1 is MNHEY and CDR2 is SVGAGI. The data originate from a study of shared clonotypes between healthy human individuals. Study in general: Ranging from 18 to 49 in age, donors were two women and three men.

Sequenced material: naive CD4+ T cells from PBMCs. The subset was: CD45RA+ positively selected. This receptor was identified in a man between 18 and 35 years old in good health. Some clones in this sample may be carry-over from other donors' samples. The chain couples TRBV6-5 to TRBJ2-5, with 7 bases that match TRBD2. The CDR3 spells CASSSPSGRRSGTQYF. As DNA, the CDR3 is TGTGCCAGCAGTTCTCCTAGCGGTCGGAGGAGTGGGACCCAGTACTTC.